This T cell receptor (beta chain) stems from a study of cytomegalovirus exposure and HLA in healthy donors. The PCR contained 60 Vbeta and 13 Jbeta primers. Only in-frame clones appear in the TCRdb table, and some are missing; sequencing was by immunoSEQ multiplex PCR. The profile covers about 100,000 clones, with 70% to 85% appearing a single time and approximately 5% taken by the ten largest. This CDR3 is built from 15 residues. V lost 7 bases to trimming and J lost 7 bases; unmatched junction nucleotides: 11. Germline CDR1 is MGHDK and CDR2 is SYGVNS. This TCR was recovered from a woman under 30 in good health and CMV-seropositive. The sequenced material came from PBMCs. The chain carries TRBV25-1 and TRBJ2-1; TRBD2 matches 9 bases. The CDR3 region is CASTKVAGVGNEQFF. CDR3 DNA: TGTGCCAGCACGAAGGTAGCGGGAGTTGGGAATGAGCAGTTCTTC.